This passage covers 25 T cell receptor beta chains from one sample sequenced in a study of early T cells in non-severe SARS-CoV-2 infection. TCRdb re-called the 5' RACE reads through MiXCR, storing one row per CDR3 protein. The sample includes around 53,000 distinct CDR3 sequences, about 9.8% of them seen just once. Sequenced sample: whole blood. These receptors originate from an adult who was a healthcare worker with PCR-confirmed SARS-CoV-2 infection or an uninfected control (not recorded which).

The chain uses TRBV6-1 and TRBJ1-5, with 10 nucleotides matching TRBD1. Germline values: CDR1 MNHNS, CDR2 SASEGT. The V gene end was trimmed by 4 bases and the J gene end by 5 bases; junction bases not matched to a gene: 2. CDR3 length: 14 amino acids. CDR3 sequence: CASSGTGGYQPQHF. The CDR3 DNA reads TGTGCCAGCAGTGGGACAGGGGGGTATCAGCCCCAGCATTTT.

Many counts were recorded for this clonotype. This sequence joins TRBV2 and TRBJ1-4; D is unresolved. Trimming stripped 0 bases from V and 7 bases from J, with 12 bases between. The germline V gene encodes CDR1 SNHLY and CDR2 FYNNEI. The CDR3 covers 15 residues. CDR3 protein: CASSEARQDGEKLFF. CDR3 DNA: TGTGCCAGCAGTGAAGCGCGCCAGGACGGTGAAAAACTGTTTTTT.

This clonotype occurred a few times. J is TRBJ2-7 and V is TRBV7-2, with 7 bases fitting TRBD2. V trimming: 5 bases; J trimming: 2 bases; junction bases outside the gene matches: 6. Germline V gene lookup returns CDR1 SGHTA and CDR2 FQGNSA. CDR3 length equals 14 residues. The DNA for the CDR3 is TGTGCCAGCAGCGACGGACTAGTGCCCTACGAGCAGTACTTC. This sequence encodes CASSDGLVPYEQYF.

This clonotype was found a few times. This rearrangement joins TRBV24-1 to TRBJ2-3, with 8 bases identical to TRBD1. Germline loops: CDR1 KGHDR, CDR2 SFDVKD. This CDR3 contains 16 residues. Trimming removed 3 bases from V and 0 bases from J; junction bases left unmatched: 4. In DNA form, the CDR3 reads TGTGCCACCAGTGATCGACAGGGGTCCAGCACAGATACGCAGTATTTT. It specifies CATSDRQGSSTDTQYF.

V usage is TRBV7-6 and J usage is TRBJ2-7, with 9 bases that match TRBD2. The germline V gene encodes CDR1 SGHVS and CDR2 FNYEAQ. With 4 bases clipped from V and 0 bases from J, the junction kept 7 bases outside the gene matches. The CDR3 runs 16 residues. In nucleotides, the CDR3 is TGTGCCAGCAGCTCCTCTAGCGGGAACCCCTCCTACGAGCAGTACTTC. It codes for CASSSSSGNPSYEQYF.

There are many counts of this clonotype. The J gene is TRBJ2-2, the V gene TRBV5-1; 9 bases align to TRBD1. This CDR3 region has 14 residues. V lost 3 bases, J lost 8 bases, and 5 bases stayed unmatched. The germline V gene has CDR1 SGHRS and CDR2 YFSETQ. The CDR3 region has the DNA TGCGCCAGCAGCTCGACAGGGGGTATGGGGGAGCTGTTTTTT. Translating gives CASSSTGGMGELFF.

This clonotype came up many times. V gene TRBV6-1 combines with J gene TRBJ2-1; D call uncertain. Trimming took off 4 bases at V and 5 bases at J, with 12 bases between the two ends. The germline V gene encodes CDR1 MNHNS and CDR2 SASEGT. This CDR3 is 14 amino acids long. The CDR3: CASSGVVPDNEQFF. DNA for the CDR3: TGTGCCAGCAGTGGGGTGGTCCCGGACAATGAGCAGTTCTTC.

This chain's CDR3 is CASSVGGRVHEQYF. The CDR3 region has the DNA TGTGCCAGCAGCGTAGGCGGGAGAGTCCACGAGCAGTACTTC. V and J are TRBV9 and TRBJ2-7, with 7 bases identical to TRBD2. The germline V gene has CDR1 SGDLS and CDR2 YYNGEE. Germline trimming cut 0 bases from V and 5 bases from J; bases unmatched to any gene: 5. CDR3 size: 14 residues.

This clonotype was counted at least ten times. This chain uses TRBV4-2 with TRBJ2-3; no clear D. V was shortened by 1 base and J by 3 bases, with 2 bases between the two germline ends. This CDR3 is built from 12 residues. Per germline, CDR1 LGHNA and CDR2 YNFKEQ. In nucleotides, the CDR3 is TGTGCCAGCAGCCAAGCAACAGATACGCAGTATTTT. Amino acids: CASSQATDTQYF.

The chain employs TRBV20-1 and TRBJ2-1; 8 bases map to TRBD2. The CDR3 length is 13 residues. Germline trimming cut 5 bases from V and 5 bases from J; bases unmatched to any gene: 5. CDR1 is DFQATT, CDR2 SNEGSKA, per germline (reference sequence). The CDR3 protein is CSAPGGLDNEQFF. The CDR3 coding sequence is TGCAGTGCTCCCGGGGGACTAGACAATGAGCAGTTCTTC.

This clonotype was counted many times. The chain joins TRBV3-1 to TRBJ1-6; 7 nucleotides align to TRBD1. Germline loops: CDR1 LGHDT, CDR2 YNNKEL (reference sequence). This CDR3 has 15 residues. V was pared by 4 bases and J by 8 bases, with 8 bases of the junction left unmatched. For the CDR3, the DNA is TGTGCCAGCAGCCTCCAAGGGGGCCCTCATTCACCCCTCCACTTT. It codes for CASSLQGGPHSPLHF.

This clonotype was recorded many times. The chain employs TRBV5-5 and TRBJ2-7; 7 bases agree with TRBD2. In germline, CDR1 is SGHKS, CDR2 YYEKEE (reference sequence). CDR3 length: 14 residues. Trimming took 4 bases from V and 0 from J; bases not matched to a gene: 4. CDR3 in amino acids: CASSLRTSSYEQYF. The DNA of the CDR3 is TGTGCCAGCAGCCTCCGGACTAGCTCCTACGAGCAGTACTTC.

This clonotype was counted between two and nine times. The gene calls are TRBV2 and TRBJ2-7, with a tentative D call TRBD2 (6 bases). The CDR3 is 14 amino acids. Germline V gene lookup returns CDR1 SNHLY and CDR2 FYNNEI. Trimming took 6 bases from V and 4 from J, leaving 16 bases between them. CDR3 coding DNA: TGTGCCAGCAGGGGGGTCGGGAGTCCATACGAGCAGTACTTC. Encoded protein: CASRGVGSPYEQYF.

The V and J genes are TRBV20-1 and TRBJ2-7; D remains unclear. The V end was cut by 4 bases, the J end by 2 bases, with 15 bases between. CDR3 length: 14 amino acids. Germline-derived CDR1 and CDR2 are DFQATT and SNEGSKA (reference sequence). CDR3 DNA sequence: TGCAGTGCTACCGTCGAAAACCCACCCTACGAGCAGTACTTC. It translates to CSATVENPPYEQYF.

The chain combines TRBV5-1 with TRBJ1-1; D is uncertain. Germline loops: CDR1 SGHRS, CDR2 YFSETQ. CDR3 length: 16 amino acids. V dropped 0 bases and J dropped 1 base, with 13 bases sitting between them. Written as DNA, the CDR3 is TGCGCCAGCAGCTTGGGAGCCGGCCGGGGGAACACTGAAGCTTTCTTT. Translating gives CASSLGAGRGNTEAFF. Filled out from reference TRBV5-1 and TRBJ1-1, the complete variable domain reads KAGVTQTPRYLIKTRGQQVTLSCSPISGHRSVSWYQQTPGQGLQFLFEYFSETQRNKGNFPGRFSGRQFSNSRSEMNVSTLELGDSALYLCASSLGAGRGNTEAFFGQGTRLTVV.

CDR3 nucleotide sequence: TGCAGCGTTGAAATGTGGGACTCCGGCTACGAGCAGTACTTC. This encodes CSVEMWDSGYEQYF. The chain combines TRBV29-1 with TRBJ2-7; D possibly corresponds to TRBD2 (6 bases). The germline V and J ends were trimmed by 2 bases and 3 bases, with 14 bases remaining between them. The CDR3 totals 14 residues. Germline values: CDR1 SQVTM, CDR2 ANQGSEA.

This chain uses TRBV5-6 with TRBJ2-3, with a weak D call TRBD2 (6 bases). The CDR3 contains 15 residues. Germline lookup yields CDR1 SGHDT and CDR2 YYEEEE. Between the trimmed V and J ends, which lost 1 base and 4 bases, there was a span of 13 bases. CDR3: CASSLKSGVPDTQYF. The DNA of the CDR3 is TGTGCCAGCAGCTTGAAGTCGGGAGTCCCAGATACGCAGTATTTT.

This clonotype was observed a handful of times. The chain links TRBV5-8 to TRBJ1-3; TRBD1 is a possible D gene (5 bases). The CDR3 spans 14 residues. Trimming pared 4 bases from V and 2 bases from J, leaving 10 bases between. CDR1 is SGHTS, CDR2 YDEGEE, per germline. The CDR3 loop is CASSLGGAGNTIYF. The CDR3 coding sequence is TGTGCCAGCAGCCTTGGGGGAGCTGGAAACACCATATATTTT.

This clonotype was seen a handful of times. The rearrangement links TRBV11-2 to TRBJ2-3, with 13 bases identical to TRBD2. Trimming at V came to 4 bases and at J to 7 bases, leaving 5 bases not matched to a gene. The CDR3 is made up of 15 amino acids. Germline V gene lookup returns CDR1 SGHAT and CDR2 FQNNGV. CDR3 DNA: TGTGCCAGCAGCTCCACTAGCGGGAGGGCCTATACGCAGTATTTT. As protein: CASSSTSGRAYTQYF.

This clonotype was seen at least ten times. The genes are TRBV3-1 and TRBJ2-3; 8 bases match TRBD1. Germline V gives CDR1 LGHDT, CDR2 YNNKEL (reference sequence). The ends lost 1 base at V and 2 bases at J; junction bases unmatched: 2. This CDR3 comprises 15 residues. The CDR3 region has the DNA TGTGCCAGCAGCCAAGGGACAGGGTTCACAGATACGCAGTATTTT. Amino acids: CASSQGTGFTDTQYF.

This clonotype was recorded many times. This chain uses TRBV6-5 with TRBJ2-7; 7 nucleotides match TRBD1. With 6 bases clipped from V and 3 bases from J, the junction kept 2 bases outside the gene matches. The germline gives CDR1 MNHEY, CDR2 SVGAGI. There are 12 residues in the CDR3. CDR3 bases: TGTGCCAGCAGAACAGGGGTCTACGAGCAGTACTTC. It specifies CASRTGVYEQYF.

Worth noting for this clonotype: A much larger clone is a single base away; this may be a read error. The J gene is TRBJ2-7, the V gene TRBV20-1, with a possible D match to TRBD2 (6 bases). Per the germline V gene, CDR1 is DFQATT and CDR2 is SNEGSKA (reference sequence). This CDR3 has 13 amino acids. CDR3 bases: TGCAGTGTCCACCAATCCCGGGCGAGCGGGTTGTTTTTC. It is translated as CSVHQSRASGLFF.

This clonotype has a handful of counts. J is TRBJ1-2 and V is TRBV29-1, with TRBD1 as a possible D gene (5 bases). The germline gives CDR1 SQVTM, CDR2 ANQGSEA. This CDR3 has 13 amino acids. Trimming removed 4 bases from V and 6 bases from J, with 15 bases in between. CDR3 loop: CSVVRGDRNGYTF. For the CDR3, the DNA is TGCAGCGTTGTTAGGGGCGATCGAAATGGCTACACCTTC.

This clonotype was detected many times. CDR3: CAWSEGQLSSYNSPLHF. For the CDR3, the DNA is TGTGCCTGGAGTGAAGGACAGCTGAGCTCCTATAATTCACCCCTCCACTTT. The rearrangement uses TRBV30 and TRBJ1-6; a possible D gene is TRBD1 (6 bases). The CDR3 contains 17 residues. The germline CDR1 and CDR2 sequences are GTSNPN and SVGIG (reference sequence). Trimming cost V 1 base and J 0 bases, with 13 bases left between them.

The CDR3 coding sequence is TGTGCCAGCAGGAGCAGCACCGGGGAGCTGTTTTTT. Protein product: CASRSSTGELFF. The genes are TRBV28 and TRBJ2-2; D unresolved. This CDR3 contains 12 residues. Between the trimmed V and J ends, which lost 6 bases and 4 bases, there was a span of 6 bases. The V gene's germline CDR1 is MDHEN and CDR2 SYDVKM. The variable domain in full, completed from reference TRBV28 and TRBJ2-2, reads DVKVTQSSRYLVKRTGEKVFLECVQDMDHENMFWYRQDPGLGLRLIYFSYDVKMKEKGDIPEGYSVSREKKERFSLILESASTNQTSMYLCASRSSTGELFFGEGSRLTVL.